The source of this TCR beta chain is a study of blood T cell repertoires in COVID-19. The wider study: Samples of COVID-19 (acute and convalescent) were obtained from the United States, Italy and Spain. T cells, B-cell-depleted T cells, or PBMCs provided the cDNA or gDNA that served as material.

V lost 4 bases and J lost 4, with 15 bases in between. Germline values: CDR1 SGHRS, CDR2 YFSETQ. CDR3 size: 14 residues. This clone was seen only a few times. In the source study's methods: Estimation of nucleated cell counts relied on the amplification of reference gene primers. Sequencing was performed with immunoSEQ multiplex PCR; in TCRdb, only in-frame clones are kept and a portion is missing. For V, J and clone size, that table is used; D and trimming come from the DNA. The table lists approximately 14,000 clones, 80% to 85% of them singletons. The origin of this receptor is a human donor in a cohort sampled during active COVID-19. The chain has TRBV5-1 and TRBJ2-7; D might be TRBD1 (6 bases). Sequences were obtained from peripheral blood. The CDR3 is CASSKGQLGYEQYF. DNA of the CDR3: TGCGCCAGCAGCAAAGGACAGCTAGGATACGAGCAGTACTTC.